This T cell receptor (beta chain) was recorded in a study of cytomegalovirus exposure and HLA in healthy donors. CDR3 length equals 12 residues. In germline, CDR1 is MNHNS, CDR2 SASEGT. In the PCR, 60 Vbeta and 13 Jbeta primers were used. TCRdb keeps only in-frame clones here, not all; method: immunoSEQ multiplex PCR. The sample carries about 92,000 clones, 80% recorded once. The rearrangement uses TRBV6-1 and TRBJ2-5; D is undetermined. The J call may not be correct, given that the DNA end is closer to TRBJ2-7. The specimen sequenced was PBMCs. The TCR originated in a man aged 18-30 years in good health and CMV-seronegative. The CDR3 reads CASSDPNYEQYF. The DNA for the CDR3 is TGTGCCAGCAGTGACCCGAACTACGAGCAGTACTTC.